The sequence of this T cell receptor beta chain was determined in a study of T cells in Graves' hyperthyroidism and ophthalmopathy. The investigators amplified TCR beta CDR3 regions from RNA transcripts. First-round RT-PCR targeting the TCR CDR3 was performed with the HTBI primer set. TCRdb reprocessed the multiplex PCR reads with MiXCR, giving one entry per CDR3 protein. The sample lists 550,000 to 800,000 distinct CDR3 sequences, about a sixth occurring once. This receptor was obtained from a man between 18 and 35 years old with Graves' hyperthyroidism. Sequencing was carried out using blood.

CDR3 protein: CSVGGAGSTDTQYF. The CDR3 DNA follows: TGCAGCGTTGGCGGCGCGGGGAGCACAGATACGCAGTATTTT. V usage is TRBV29-1 and J usage is TRBJ2-3; D is possibly TRBD2 (6 bases). V was trimmed by 4 bases and J by 0 bases, leaving 11 bases between them. This CDR3 has 14 residues. CDR1 and CDR2 (germline): SQVTM, ANQGSEA.